Included here is one T cell receptor (beta chain) sequence, with context. The antigen remains undetermined. The data originate from a study of T cells after yellow fever vaccination. Looking at the study overall: Fractions with few cells were prepared using SMART-Seq v4 Ultra Low Input. Study-wide results and limits: Subsequent to the booster, the majority of primary-vaccination clones reappeared (approximately 95% CD4, 88% CD8).

Conversion of TCR transcripts into cDNA relied on 5'RACE template switching, which added a universal primer site and UMIs. TCRdb recomputed calls from the 5' RACE reads with MiXCR, one row per CDR3 protein. The repertoire consists of some 340,000 distinct CDR3 sequences, with roughly 3.9% occurring once and the leading ten covering about 26%. CDR1 is MNHNY, CDR2 SVGAGI, per germline (reference sequence). Trimming stripped 2 bases from V and 2 bases from J, with 15 bases between. CDR3 length: 16 amino acids. The rearrangement links TRBV6-6 to TRBJ1-1, with TRBD1 as a possible D gene (5 bases). The sample here was PBMCs, taken 5 days after the yellow fever booster vaccination. The origin of this receptor is a man aged 18 to 30 who received the YFV17D yellow fever vaccine. In DNA form, the CDR3 reads TGTGCCAGCAGTTACCCTACTCTAGGGGTTAACACTGAAGCTTTCTTT. Its protein product is CASSYPTLGVNTEAFF.